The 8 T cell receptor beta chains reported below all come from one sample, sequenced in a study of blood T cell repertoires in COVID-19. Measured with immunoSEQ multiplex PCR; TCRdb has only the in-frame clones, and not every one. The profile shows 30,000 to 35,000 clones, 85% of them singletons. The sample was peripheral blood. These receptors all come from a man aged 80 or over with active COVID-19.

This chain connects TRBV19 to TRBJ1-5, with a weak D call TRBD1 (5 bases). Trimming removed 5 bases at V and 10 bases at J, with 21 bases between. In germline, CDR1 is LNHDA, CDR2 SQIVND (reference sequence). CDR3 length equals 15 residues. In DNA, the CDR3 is TGTGCCAGTAGTCCCATTGACAGACCAGATGGACCCCAGCATTTT. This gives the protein CASSPIDRPDGPQHF.

In DNA, the CDR3 is TGCGCCAGCAGCCAAGGAGCGGGGGGGCCAAATGAGCAGTTCTTC. Protein product: CASSQGAGGPNEQFF. The rearrangement links TRBV4-1 to TRBJ2-1, with 10 positions matching TRBD2. The CDR3 consists of 15 residues. V lost 1 base, J lost 7 bases, and 4 bases stayed unmatched. Germline assignment: CDR1 MGHRA and CDR2 YSYEKL.

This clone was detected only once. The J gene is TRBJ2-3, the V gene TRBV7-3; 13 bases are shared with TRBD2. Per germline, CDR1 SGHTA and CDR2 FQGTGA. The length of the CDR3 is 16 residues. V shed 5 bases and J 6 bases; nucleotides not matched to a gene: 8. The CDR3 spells CASSPTSGGGPDTQYF. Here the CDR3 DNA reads TGTGCCAGCAGCCCCACTAGCGGGGGGGGCCCGGATACGCAGTATTTT.

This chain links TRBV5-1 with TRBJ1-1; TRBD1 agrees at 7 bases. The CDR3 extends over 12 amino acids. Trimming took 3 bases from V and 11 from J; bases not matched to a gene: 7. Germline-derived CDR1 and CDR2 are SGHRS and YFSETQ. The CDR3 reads CASSSETGNAFF. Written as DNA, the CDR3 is TGCGCCAGCAGCTCCGAGACAGGGAATGCTTTCTTT.

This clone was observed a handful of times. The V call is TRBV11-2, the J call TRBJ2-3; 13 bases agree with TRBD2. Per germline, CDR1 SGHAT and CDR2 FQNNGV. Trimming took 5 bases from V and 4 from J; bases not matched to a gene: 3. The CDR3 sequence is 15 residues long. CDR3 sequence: CASSTGLAGADTQYF. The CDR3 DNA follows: TGTGCCAGCAGCACCGGACTAGCGGGGGCAGATACGCAGTATTTT.

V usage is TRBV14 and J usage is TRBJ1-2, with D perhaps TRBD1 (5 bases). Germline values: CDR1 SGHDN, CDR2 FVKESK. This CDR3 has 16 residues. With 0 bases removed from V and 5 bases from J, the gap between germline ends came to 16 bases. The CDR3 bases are TGTGCCAGCAGCCAAGATCGGGTCGGGGGAAGTTATGGCTACACCTTC. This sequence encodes CASSQDRVGGSYGYTF.

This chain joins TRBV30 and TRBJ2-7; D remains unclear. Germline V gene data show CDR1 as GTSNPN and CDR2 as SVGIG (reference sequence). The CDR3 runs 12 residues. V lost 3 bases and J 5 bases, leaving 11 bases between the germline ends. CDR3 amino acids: CAWSPQVHEQYF. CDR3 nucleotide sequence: TGTGCCTGGAGCCCACAAGTACACGAGCAGTACTTC.

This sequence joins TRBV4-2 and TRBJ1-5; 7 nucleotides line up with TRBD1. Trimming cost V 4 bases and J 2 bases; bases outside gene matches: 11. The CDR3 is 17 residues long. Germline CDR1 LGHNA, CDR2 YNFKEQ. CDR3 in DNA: TGTGCCAGCAGCCGGGGCGGGGGGACAGAGGGCAATCAGCCCCAGCATTTT. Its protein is CASSRGGGTEGNQPQHF.